A single sample is the source of the 15 T cell receptor beta chains below, sequenced in a study of cytomegalovirus exposure and HLA in healthy donors. Researchers ran the PCR with 60 Vbeta and 13 Jbeta primers. The repertoire was sequenced with immunoSEQ multiplex PCR; TCRdb's copy has only in-frame clones and lacks some. The sample has roughly 160,000 clones; around 80% are singletons. The sequenced sample consisted of PBMCs. Receptors originate from a male donor in good health and CMV-seronegative.

The chain uses TRBV5-1 and TRBJ1-1; D is undetermined. Germline V lookup: CDR1 SGHRS, CDR2 YFSETQ. The V end was cut by 3 bases, the J end by 1 base, with 10 bases between. The CDR3 contains 14 residues. CDR3 amino acids: CASSSGVGNTEAFF. In DNA, the CDR3 is TGCGCCAGCAGCTCCGGAGTAGGGAACACTGAAGCTTTCTTT.

The chain links TRBV5-6 to TRBJ1-2; TRBD1 aligns across 7 bases. CDR1 and CDR2 (germline): SGHDT, YYEEEE. Germline trimming cut 4 bases from V and 2 bases from J; bases unmatched to any gene: 5. This CDR3 has 14 residues. CDR3 nucleotide sequence: TGTGCCAGCAGCCTCCCGACAGGGAACTATGGCTACACCTTC. Amino acids: CASSLPTGNYGYTF. Based on the CDR3 plus reference TRBV5-6 and TRBJ1-2, the full variable domain is DAGVTQSPTHLIKTRGQQVTLRCSPKSGHDTVSWYQQALGQGPQFIFQYYEEEERQRGNFPDRFSGHQFPNYSSELNVNALLLGDSALYLCASSLPTGNYGYTFGSGTRLTVV.

The chain carries TRBV15 and TRBJ1-1, with unresolved D. Deletions cut 0 bases from V and 4 bases from J, with 9 bases between. The CDR3 has 14 amino acids. In germline, CDR1 is LNHNV, CDR2 YYDKDF (reference sequence). The CDR3 loop reads CATSRDIGFTEAFF. CDR3 coding DNA: TGTGCCACCAGCAGAGATATCGGTTTCACTGAAGCTTTCTTT.

The chain carries TRBV6-6 and TRBJ2-1, with D possibly matching TRBD2 (6 bases). CDR1 is MNHNY and CDR2 is SVGAGI in the germline V gene (reference sequence). Trimming removed 7 bases from V and 8 bases from J, with 18 bases in between. This CDR3 spans 14 amino acids. CDR3 in DNA: TGTGCCAGCACCGCGGGGCCCCATGGCGATGAGCAGTTCTTC. This encodes CASTAGPHGDEQFF.

V gene TRBV6-5 combines with J gene TRBJ2-5, with 7 bases identical to TRBD2. The germline gives CDR1 MNHEY, CDR2 SVGAGI. V trimming: 5 bases; J trimming: 4 bases; junction bases outside the gene matches: 4. The CDR3 contains 13 residues. The CDR3 region is CASSTGGGETQYF. The CDR3 DNA reads TGTGCCAGCAGTACGGGGGGAGGAGAGACCCAGTACTTC.

The rearrangement joins TRBV5-1 to TRBJ2-3; 8 bases match TRBD2. The CDR3 sequence is 16 residues long. In germline, CDR1 is SGHRS, CDR2 YFSETQ. Trimming removed 0 bases from V and 0 bases from J; junction bases left unmatched: 3. The CDR3 spells CASSLGSGTSTDTQYF. The CDR3 DNA reads TGCGCCAGCAGCTTGGGTAGCGGGACTAGCACAGATACGCAGTATTTT. Filled out from reference TRBV5-1 and TRBJ2-3, the complete variable domain reads KAGVTQTPRYLIKTRGQQVTLSCSPISGHRSVSWYQQTPGQGLQFLFEYFSETQRNKGNFPGRFSGRQFSNSRSEMNVSTLELGDSALYLCASSLGSGTSTDTQYFGPGTRLTVL.

The chain links TRBV5-1 to TRBJ2-5; 7 nucleotides match TRBD2. The ends lost 4 bases at V and 4 bases at J; junction bases unmatched: 10. There are 15 residues in the CDR3. Germline V lookup: CDR1 SGHRS, CDR2 YFSETQ. The CDR3 bases are TGCGCCAGCAGCAGCAGAGCGGGACGGCTAGAGACCCAGTACTTC. This gives the protein CASSSRAGRLETQYF.

The rearrangement uses TRBV15 and TRBJ2-3, with 11 bases fitting TRBD2. The length of the CDR3 is 18 residues. Germline assignment: CDR1 LNHNV and CDR2 YYDKDF (reference sequence). With 0 bases clipped from V and 0 bases from J, the junction kept 5 bases outside the gene matches. The CDR3 DNA follows: TGTGCCACCAGCAGAGATTGGGCTAGCGGGAGGAGCACAGATACGCAGTATTTT. Its protein product is CATSRDWASGRSTDTQYF.

In nucleotides, the CDR3 is TGCGCCAGCAGCCTATTAGCGGGATCCGGCGACGAGCAGTACTTC. It is translated as CASSLLAGSGDEQYF. This chain connects TRBV5-1 to TRBJ2-7; TRBD2 matches 8 bases. The length of the CDR3 is 15 residues. The ends lost 4 bases at V and 5 bases at J; junction bases unmatched: 11. Germline V gives CDR1 SGHRS, CDR2 YFSETQ.

The rearrangement links TRBV5-1 to TRBJ2-1; 7 bases align to TRBD1. V lost 0 bases to trimming and J lost 3 bases; unmatched junction nucleotides: 3. The germline CDR1 and CDR2 sequences are SGHRS and YFSETQ. CDR3 length equals 15 residues. CDR3 sequence (DNA): TGCGCCAGCAGCTTGGGAGGGACAGACTACAATGAGCAGTTCTTC. Protein: CASSLGGTDYNEQFF.

The CDR3 spells CAISESLKAGTYEQYF. The CDR3 DNA reads as TGTGCCATCAGTGAGTCCTTAAAGGCAGGGACCTACGAGCAGTACTTC. The chain couples TRBV10-3 to TRBJ2-7; TRBD1 is a possible D gene (5 bases). V was cut by 0 bases and J by 2 bases, with 14 bases left in between. Germline V gives CDR1 ENHRY, CDR2 SYGVKD. This CDR3 comprises 16 residues.

This chain joins TRBV30 and TRBJ2-1, with TRBD1 matching 8 bases. V was pared by 5 bases and J by 0 bases, with 3 bases of the junction left unmatched. The germline CDR1 and CDR2 sequences are GTSNPN and SVGIG (reference sequence). The CDR3 totals 14 residues. The CDR3 here is CAWGDRPSYNEQFF. Here the CDR3 DNA reads TGTGCCTGGGGGGACAGGCCCTCCTACAATGAGCAGTTCTTC.

The chain joins TRBV7-8 to TRBJ2-2; 8 bases align to TRBD2. CDR3 length: 17 residues. The germline CDR1 and CDR2 sequences are SGHVS and FQNEAQ. The trim removed 0 bases at V and 9 bases at J, leaving 12 bases unmatched. The DNA of the CDR3 is TGTGCCAGCAGCTTAGCGCAGAGCGGGGGTATTTTCAGGGAGCTGTTTTTT. Amino acids: CASSLAQSGGIFRELFF.

The chain combines TRBV27 with TRBJ2-7, with 12 bases lining up with TRBD2. The CDR3 is made up of 13 amino acids. Germline V gives CDR1 MNHEY, CDR2 SMNVEV (reference sequence). V shed 6 bases, J shed 3 bases, and the junction held 0 bases outside the gene matches. CDR3 bases: TGTGCCAGCAGGGGACTAGCGGGCTACGAGCAGTACTTC. Amino acid sequence: CASRGLAGYEQYF.

The chain's CDR3 is CASRSGEKETQYF. In DNA form, the CDR3 reads TGTGCCAGTAGATCGGGGGAGAAGGAGACCCAGTACTTC. The chain uses TRBV19 and TRBJ2-5, with D possibly TRBD2 on 6 matching bases. The CDR3 has 13 residues. The ends were cut back, 6 bases at V and 5 bases at J, with 13 bases in the middle. CDR1 is LNHDA and CDR2 is SQIVND in the germline V gene (reference sequence).